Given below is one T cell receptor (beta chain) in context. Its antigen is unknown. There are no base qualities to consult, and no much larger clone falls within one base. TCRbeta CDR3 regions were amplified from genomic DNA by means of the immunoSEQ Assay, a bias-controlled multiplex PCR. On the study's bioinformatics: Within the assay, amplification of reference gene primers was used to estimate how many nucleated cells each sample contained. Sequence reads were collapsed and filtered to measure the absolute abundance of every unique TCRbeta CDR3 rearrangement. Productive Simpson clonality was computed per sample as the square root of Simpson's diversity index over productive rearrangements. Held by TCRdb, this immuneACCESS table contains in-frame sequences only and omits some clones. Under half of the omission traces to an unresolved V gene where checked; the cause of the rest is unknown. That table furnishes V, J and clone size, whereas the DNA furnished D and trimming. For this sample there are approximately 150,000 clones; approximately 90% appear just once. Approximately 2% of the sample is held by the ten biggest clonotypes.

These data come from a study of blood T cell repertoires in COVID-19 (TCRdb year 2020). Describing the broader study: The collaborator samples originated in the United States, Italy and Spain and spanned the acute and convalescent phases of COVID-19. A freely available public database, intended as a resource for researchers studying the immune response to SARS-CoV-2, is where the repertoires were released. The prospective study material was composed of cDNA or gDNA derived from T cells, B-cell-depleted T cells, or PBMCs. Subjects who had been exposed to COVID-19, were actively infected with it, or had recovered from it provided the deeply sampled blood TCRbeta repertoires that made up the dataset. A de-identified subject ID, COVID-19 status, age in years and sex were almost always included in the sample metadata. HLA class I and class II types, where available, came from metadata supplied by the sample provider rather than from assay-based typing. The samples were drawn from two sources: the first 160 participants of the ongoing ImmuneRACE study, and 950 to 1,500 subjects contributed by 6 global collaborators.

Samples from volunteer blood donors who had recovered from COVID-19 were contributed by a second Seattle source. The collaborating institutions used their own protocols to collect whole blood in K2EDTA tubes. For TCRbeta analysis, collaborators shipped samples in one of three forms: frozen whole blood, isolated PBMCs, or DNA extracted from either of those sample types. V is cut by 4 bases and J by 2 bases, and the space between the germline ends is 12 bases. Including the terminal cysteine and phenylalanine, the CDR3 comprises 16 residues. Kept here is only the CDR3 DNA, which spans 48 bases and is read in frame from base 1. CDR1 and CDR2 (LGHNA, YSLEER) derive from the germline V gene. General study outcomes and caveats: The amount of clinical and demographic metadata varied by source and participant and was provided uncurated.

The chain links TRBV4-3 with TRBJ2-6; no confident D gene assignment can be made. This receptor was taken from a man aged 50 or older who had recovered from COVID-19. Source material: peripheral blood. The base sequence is TGCGCCAGCAGCCGAAAGTCAACGGCTGGGGCCAACGTCCTGACTTTC. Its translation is CASSRKSTAGANVLTF.